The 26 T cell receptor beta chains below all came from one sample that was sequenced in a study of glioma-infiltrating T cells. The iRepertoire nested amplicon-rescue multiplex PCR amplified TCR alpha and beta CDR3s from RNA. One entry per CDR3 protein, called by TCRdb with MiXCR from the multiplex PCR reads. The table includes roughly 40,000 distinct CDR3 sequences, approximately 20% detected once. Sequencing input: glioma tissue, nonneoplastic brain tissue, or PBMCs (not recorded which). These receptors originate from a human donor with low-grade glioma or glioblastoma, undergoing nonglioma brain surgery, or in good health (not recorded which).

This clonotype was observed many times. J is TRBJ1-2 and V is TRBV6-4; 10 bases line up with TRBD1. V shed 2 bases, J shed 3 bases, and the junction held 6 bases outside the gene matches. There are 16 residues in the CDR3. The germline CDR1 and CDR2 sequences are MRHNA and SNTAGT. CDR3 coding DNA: TGTGCCAGCAGTGACGCCCGGACAGGGGGGGACTATGGCTACACCTTC. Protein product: CASSDARTGGDYGYTF.

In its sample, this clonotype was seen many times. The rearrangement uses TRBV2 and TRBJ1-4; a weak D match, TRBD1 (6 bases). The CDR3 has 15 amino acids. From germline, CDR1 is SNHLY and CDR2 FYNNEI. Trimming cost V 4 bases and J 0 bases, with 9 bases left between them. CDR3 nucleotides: TGTGCCAGCAGTGGGACAGTCTCAACTAATGAAAAACTGTTTTTT. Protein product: CASSGTVSTNEKLFF.

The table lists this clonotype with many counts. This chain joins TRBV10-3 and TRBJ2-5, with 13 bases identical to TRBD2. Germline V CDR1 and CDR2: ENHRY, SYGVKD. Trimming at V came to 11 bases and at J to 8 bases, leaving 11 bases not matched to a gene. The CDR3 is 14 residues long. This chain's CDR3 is CASRTSGGSRTQYF. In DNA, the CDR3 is TGTGCCTCTCGGACTAGCGGGGGTTCGCGTACCCAGTACTTC.

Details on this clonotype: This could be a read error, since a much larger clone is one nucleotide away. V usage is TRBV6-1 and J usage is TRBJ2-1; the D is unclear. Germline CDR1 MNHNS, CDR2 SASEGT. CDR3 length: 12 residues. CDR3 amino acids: CACSDLYPEQFF. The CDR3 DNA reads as TGTGCCTGCAGTGACCTCTATCCTGAGCAGTTCTTC.

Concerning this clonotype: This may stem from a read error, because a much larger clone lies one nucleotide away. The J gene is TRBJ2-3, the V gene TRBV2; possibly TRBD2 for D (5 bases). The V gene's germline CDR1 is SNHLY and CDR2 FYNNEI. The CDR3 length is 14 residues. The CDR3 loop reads CARSDPLVADTQYF. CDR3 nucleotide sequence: TGTGCCAGGAGTGACCCACTAGTAGCAGATACGCAGTATTTT.

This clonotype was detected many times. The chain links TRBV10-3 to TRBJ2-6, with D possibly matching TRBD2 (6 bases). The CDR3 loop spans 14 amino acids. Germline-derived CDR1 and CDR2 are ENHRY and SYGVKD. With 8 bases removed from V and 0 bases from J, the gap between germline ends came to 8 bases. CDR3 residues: CAIRDSSGANVLTF. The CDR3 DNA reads TGTGCCATCCGGGACTCCTCTGGGGCCAACGTCCTGACTTTC.

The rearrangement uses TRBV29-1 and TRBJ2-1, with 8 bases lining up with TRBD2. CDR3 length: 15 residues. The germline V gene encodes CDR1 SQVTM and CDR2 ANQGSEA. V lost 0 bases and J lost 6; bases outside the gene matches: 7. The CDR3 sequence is CSVEDPSGRSNEQFF. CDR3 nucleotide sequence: TGCAGCGTTGAAGATCCCAGCGGGAGAAGCAATGAGCAGTTCTTC.

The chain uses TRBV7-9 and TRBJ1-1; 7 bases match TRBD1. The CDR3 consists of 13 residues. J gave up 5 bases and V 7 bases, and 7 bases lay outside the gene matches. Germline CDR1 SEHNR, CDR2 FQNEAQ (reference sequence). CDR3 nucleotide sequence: TGTGCCAGCACCAGGGGGGGGGTTACTGAAGCTTTCTTT. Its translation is CASTRGGVTEAFF.

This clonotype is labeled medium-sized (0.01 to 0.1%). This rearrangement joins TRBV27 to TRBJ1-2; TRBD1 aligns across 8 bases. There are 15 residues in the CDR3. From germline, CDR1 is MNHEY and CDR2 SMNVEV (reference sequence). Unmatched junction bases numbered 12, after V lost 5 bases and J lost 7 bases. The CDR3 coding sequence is TGTGCCAGCAGTCCCTATCGGACAGGGAGGGGTGGCTACACCTTC. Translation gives CASSPYRTGRGGYTF.

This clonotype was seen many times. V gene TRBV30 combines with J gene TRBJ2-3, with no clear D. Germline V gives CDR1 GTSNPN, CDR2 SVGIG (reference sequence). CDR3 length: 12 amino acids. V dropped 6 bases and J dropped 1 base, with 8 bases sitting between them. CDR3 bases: TGTGCCTGTAGCCATCGCACAGATACGCAGTATTTT. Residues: CACSHRTDTQYF.

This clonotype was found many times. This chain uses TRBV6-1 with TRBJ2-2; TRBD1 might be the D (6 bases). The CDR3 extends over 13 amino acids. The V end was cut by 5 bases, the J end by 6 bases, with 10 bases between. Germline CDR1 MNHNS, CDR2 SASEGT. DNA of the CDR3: TGTGCCAGCAGTCCTACAGGGCCCGGGGAGCTGTTTTTT. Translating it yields CASSPTGPGELFF.

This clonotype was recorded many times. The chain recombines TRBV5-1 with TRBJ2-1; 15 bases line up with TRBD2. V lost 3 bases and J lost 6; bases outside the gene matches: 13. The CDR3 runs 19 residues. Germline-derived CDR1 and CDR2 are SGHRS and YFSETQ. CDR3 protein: CASSSSGLAGGRGANEQFF. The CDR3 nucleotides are TGCGCCAGCAGCTCCTCGGGACTAGCGGGAGGAAGGGGAGCCAATGAGCAGTTCTTC.

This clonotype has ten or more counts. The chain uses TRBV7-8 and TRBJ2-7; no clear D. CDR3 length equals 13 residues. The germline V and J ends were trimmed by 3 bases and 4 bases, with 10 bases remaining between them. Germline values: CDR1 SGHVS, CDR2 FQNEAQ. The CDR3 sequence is CASSFGTRYEQYF. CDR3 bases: TGTGCCAGCAGCTTTGGAACCCGGTACGAGCAGTACTTC.

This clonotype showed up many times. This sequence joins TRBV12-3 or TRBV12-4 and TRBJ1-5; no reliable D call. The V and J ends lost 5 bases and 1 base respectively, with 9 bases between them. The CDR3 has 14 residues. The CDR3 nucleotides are TGTGCCAGCAGTCGGCTCGGGAGCAATCAGCCCCAGCATTTT. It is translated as CASSRLGSNQPQHF.

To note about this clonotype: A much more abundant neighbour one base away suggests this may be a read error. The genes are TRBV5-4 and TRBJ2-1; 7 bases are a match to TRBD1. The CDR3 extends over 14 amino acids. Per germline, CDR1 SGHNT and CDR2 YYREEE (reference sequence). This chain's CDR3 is CASSPGQAYNKQFF. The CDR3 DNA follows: TGTGCCAGCAGCCCCGGACAGGCCTACAATAAGCAGTTCTTC.

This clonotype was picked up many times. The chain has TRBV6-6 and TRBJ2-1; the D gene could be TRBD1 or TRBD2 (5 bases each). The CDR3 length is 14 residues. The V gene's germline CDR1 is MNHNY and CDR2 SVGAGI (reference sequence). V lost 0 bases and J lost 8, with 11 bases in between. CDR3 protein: CASSYSTAADEQFF. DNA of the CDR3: TGTGCCAGCAGTTACTCGACAGCGGCGGATGAGCAGTTCTTC.

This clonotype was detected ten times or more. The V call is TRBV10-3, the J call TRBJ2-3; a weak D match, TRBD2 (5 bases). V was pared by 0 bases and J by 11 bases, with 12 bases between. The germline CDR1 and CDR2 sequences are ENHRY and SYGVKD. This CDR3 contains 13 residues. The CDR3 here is CAISESLVPVQYF. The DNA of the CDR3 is TGTGCCATCAGTGAGTCACTAGTCCCAGTGCAGTATTTT.

CDR3 in amino acids: CATRQELTGELFF. For the CDR3, the DNA is TGTGCCACTCGACAGGAATTAACCGGGGAGCTGTTTTTT. This chain links TRBV19 with TRBJ2-2, with TRBD1 as a possible D gene (6 bases). Trimming cost V 10 bases and J 5 bases, with 14 bases left between them. CDR1 and CDR2 (germline): LNHDA, SQIVND (reference sequence). This CDR3 region has 13 residues.

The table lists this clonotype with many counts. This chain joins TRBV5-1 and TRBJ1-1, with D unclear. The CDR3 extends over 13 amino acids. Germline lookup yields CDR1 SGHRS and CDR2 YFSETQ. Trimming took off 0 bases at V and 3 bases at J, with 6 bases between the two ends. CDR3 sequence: CASSLGDDTEAFF. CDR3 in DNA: TGCGCCAGCAGCTTGGGGGATGACACTGAAGCTTTCTTT. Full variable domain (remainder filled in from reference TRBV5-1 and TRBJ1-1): KAGVTQTPRYLIKTRGQQVTLSCSPISGHRSVSWYQQTPGQGLQFLFEYFSETQRNKGNFPGRFSGRQFSNSRSEMNVSTLELGDSALYLCASSLGDDTEAFFGQGTRLTVV.

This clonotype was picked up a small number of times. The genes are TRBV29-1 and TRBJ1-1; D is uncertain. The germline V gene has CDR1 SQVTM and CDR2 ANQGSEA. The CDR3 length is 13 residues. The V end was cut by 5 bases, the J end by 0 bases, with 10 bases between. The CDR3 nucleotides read TGCAGCGTTCGAAATAAAATGAACACTGAAGCTTTCTTT. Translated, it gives CSVRNKMNTEAFF.

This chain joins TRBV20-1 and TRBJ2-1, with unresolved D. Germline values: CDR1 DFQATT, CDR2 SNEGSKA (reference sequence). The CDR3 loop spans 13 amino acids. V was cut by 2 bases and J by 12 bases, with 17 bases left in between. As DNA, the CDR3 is TGCAGTGCTAGAACTGGGGAAAGGGATGGGCAGTTCTTC. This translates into CSARTGERDGQFF.

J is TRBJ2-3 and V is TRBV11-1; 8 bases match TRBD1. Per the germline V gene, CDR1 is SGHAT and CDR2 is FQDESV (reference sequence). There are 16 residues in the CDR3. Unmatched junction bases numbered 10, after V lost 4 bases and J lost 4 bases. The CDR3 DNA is TGTGCCAGCAGCTCCGACTCGGACAGGGCCCCAGATACGCAGTATTTT. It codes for CASSSDSDRAPDTQYF.

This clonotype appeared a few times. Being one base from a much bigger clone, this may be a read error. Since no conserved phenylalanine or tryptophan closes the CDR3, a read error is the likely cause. The CDR3 is CASSAGTGGPIGYTI. The DNA of the CDR3 is TGTGCCAGCAGTGCCGGGACAGGGGGACCTATTGGCTACACCATC. This chain connects TRBV2 to TRBJ1-2; TRBD1 matches at 11 bases. From germline, CDR1 is SNHLY and CDR2 FYNNEI. The CDR3 runs 15 residues. V lost 4 bases and J lost 7; bases outside the gene matches: 8.

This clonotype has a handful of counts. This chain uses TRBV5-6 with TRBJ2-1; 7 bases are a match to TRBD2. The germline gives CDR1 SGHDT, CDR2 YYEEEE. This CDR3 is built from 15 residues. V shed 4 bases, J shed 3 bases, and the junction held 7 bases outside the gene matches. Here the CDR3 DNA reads TGTGCCAGCAGCCCGGGACTACCGAACTACAATGAGCAGTTCTTC. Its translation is CASSPGLPNYNEQFF.

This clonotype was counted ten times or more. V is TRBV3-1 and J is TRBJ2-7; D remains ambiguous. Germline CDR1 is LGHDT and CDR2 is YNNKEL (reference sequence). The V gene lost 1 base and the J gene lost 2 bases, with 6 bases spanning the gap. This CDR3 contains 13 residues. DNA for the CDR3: TGTGCCAGCAGCCAAGTTGGCCCCTACGAGCAGTACTTC. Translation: CASSQVGPYEQYF.

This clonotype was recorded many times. CDR3: CASSYDPTDTQYF. The CDR3 region has the DNA TGCGCCAGCAGCTACGACCCAACAGATACGCAGTATTTT. The V call is TRBV4-3, the J call TRBJ2-3, with D hard to call. Trimming shortened V by 5 bases and J by 3 bases, and 9 bases separated the two germline ends. There are 13 residues in the CDR3. Germline CDR1 and CDR2: LGHNA and YSLEER.